The rows below give T cell receptor beta chains drawn from one sample of a study of CD8+ T cells in alopecia areata. Libraries were prepared by immunoSEQ multiplex PCR; TCRdb keeps only in-frame clonotypes and omits some of them. This table has 130,000 or so clones, approximately 86% appearing once. Sequencing was performed on CD8+ T cells sorted from blood, taken at week 4, from a patient treated with tofacitinib. The receptors derive from a human donor with alopecia areata. Both conserved end residues are part of each CDR3. A D gene is named only where the DNA matches it firmly. Clone size is shown for a subset of rows, as once, few, many or a class of expanded clone.

d_gene	v_gene	j_gene	abundance	CDR3aa	CDR3nt
TRBD1	TRBV27	TRBJ2-1	few	CASSHRGVSYNEQFF	TGTGCCAGCAGTCACAGGGGAGTCTCCTACAATGAGCAGTTCTTC
TRBD2	TRBV7-8	TRBJ2-7	NA	CASSAILAGYSSYEQYF	TGTGCCAGCAGCGCAATACTAGCGGGATATAGCTCCTACGAGCAGTACTTC
NA	TRBV13	TRBJ2-1	NA	CASSLGRSNEQFF	TGTGCCAGCAGCTTAGGTAGGAGCAATGAGCAGTTCTTC
NA	TRBV6-1	TRBJ1-2	NA	CASSEGGVEDYTF	TGTGCCAGCAGTGAAGGGGGAGTGGAGGACTACACCTTC
NA	TRBV6-4	TRBJ2-6	NA	CASSDNSGANVLTF	TGTGCCAGCAGTGACAACTCTGGGGCCAACGTCCTGACTTTC
TRBD1	TRBV7-9	TRBJ2-3	NA	CASSSDRDDRTDTQYF	TGTGCCAGCAGCTCGGACAGGGACGACAGAACAGATACGCAGTATTTT
NA	TRBV29-1	TRBJ2-1	few	CSVEGGHSYNEQFF	TGCAGCGTTGAAGGCGGTCATTCCTACAATGAGCAGTTCTTC
TRBD1	TRBV6-6	TRBJ2-3	NA	CASGQGAIDTQYF	TGTGCCAGCGGACAGGGGGCTATAGATACGCAGTATTTT
TRBD1	TRBV9	TRBJ1-1	once	CASSGRDSGTEAFF	TGTGCCAGCAGCGGACGGGACAGCGGAACTGAAGCTTTCTTT
NA	TRBV9	TRBJ1-4	NA	CASSAGDYNEKLFF	TGTGCCAGCAGCGCAGGGGACTATAATGAAAAACTGTTTTTT
TRBD1	TRBV29-1	TRBJ2-2	NA	CSVVGGQGLNTGELFF	TGCAGCGTGGTGGGTGGACAGGGTTTGAACACCGGGGAGCTGTTTTTT
NA	TRBV7-8	TRBJ2-1	NA	CASSLAPGNNEQFF	TGTGCCAGCAGCTTAGCGCCGGGTAACAATGAGCAGTTCTTC
NA	TRBV4-1	TRBJ1-2	NA	CASSQEPYGYTF	TGCGCCAGCAGCCAAGAACCTTATGGCTACACCTTC
TRBD1	TRBV6-5	TRBJ2-7	NA	CASSPGQGARMAIF	TGTGCCAGCAGCCCGGGACAGGGGGCGCGGATGGCTATATTC
NA	TRBV9	TRBJ2-2	NA	CASSDGSFHLFTGELFF	TGTGCCAGCAGCGATGGTAGCTTTCACCTTTTTACCGGGGAGCTGTTTTTT
NA	TRBV4-1	TRBJ2-5	NA	CASSPPAGETQYF	TGCGCCAGCAGCCCACCAGCGGGAGAGACCCAGTACTTC
NA	TRBV27	TRBJ2-3	once	CASSFGDTQYF	TGTGCCAGCAGTTTCGGGGATACGCAGTATTTT
TRBD1	TRBV27	TRBJ1-2	NA	CASSLHGQGGGYTF	TGTGCCAGCAGTCTCCACGGACAGGGAGGTGGCTACACCTTC
NA	TRBV5-1	TRBJ2-6	NA	CASKEGGTHSFSGANVLTF	TGCGCCAGCAAAGAAGGAGGGACGCATTCATTCTCTGGGGCCAACGTCCTGACTTTC
NA	TRBV7-9	TRBJ2-1	NA	CASSLQLEIVNEQFF	TGTGCCAGCAGCTTGCAACTGGAGATCGTCAATGAGCAGTTCTTC
TRBD1	TRBV4-1	TRBJ2-7	NA	CASSQDSGQGYEQYF	TGCGCCAGCAGCCAAGATTCCGGACAGGGCTACGAGCAGTACTTC
NA	TRBV7-9	TRBJ2-1	NA	CASSTRRGAGNGYNEQFF	TGTGCCAGCAGCACCCGACGAGGGGCCGGTAATGGATACAATGAGCAGTTCTTC
NA	TRBV9	TRBJ2-3	NA	CASSVDGGESTDTQYF	TGTGCCAGCAGCGTAGATGGCGGGGAGAGCACAGATACGCAGTATTTT
NA	TRBV30	TRBJ2-3	NA	CAWSDPTSTVDTDTQYF	TGTGCCTGGAGTGACCCCACCTCGACAGTGGACACAGATACGCAGTATTTT
NA	TRBV7-3	TRBJ1-1	NA	CASSFREPEAFF	TGTGCCAGCAGTTTCAGGGAACCTGAAGCTTTCTTT
NA	TRBV6-5	TRBJ2-3	NA	CASSSTSTTDTQYF	TGTGCCAGCAGCTCTACAAGTACCACAGATACGCAGTATTTT
NA	TRBV19	TRBJ1-1	NA	CATPGGILGNTEAFF	TGTGCCACCCCGGGGGGGATCCTGGGGAACACTGAAGCTTTCTTT